This T cell receptor (beta chain) was obtained from a study of blood T cell repertoires in COVID-19. Repertoires were generated with immunoSEQ multiplex PCR, while TCRdb's copy carries only in-frame clones and drops some. The sample includes over 100,000 clones, just under 80% seen only once; the top ten take around 15%. The CDR3 contains 15 residues. Germline CDR1 and CDR2: LGHNA and YSLEER. V was pared by 0 bases and J by 1 base, with 9 bases between. The sample consisted of peripheral blood. This receptor was identified in a man aged 55 to 70 with active or convalescent COVID-19. The genes are TRBV4-3 and TRBJ1-2; D is uncertain. CDR3 DNA sequence: TGCGCCAGCAGCCAAGAGCCAGGTCTTAACTATGGCTACACCTTC. Amino acids: CASSQEPGLNYGYTF.